One sample yielded the 6 T cell receptor beta chains listed below, sequenced in a study of blood T cell repertoires in COVID-19. The repertoire was sequenced with immunoSEQ multiplex PCR; TCRdb's copy has only in-frame clones and lacks some. The sample shows 120,000 to 150,000 clones, 87% of them seen only once. The specimen was peripheral blood. These receptors all come from a woman aged 45-65 years with acute or convalescent COVID-19.

The V gene is TRBV18, the J gene TRBJ1-1, with D possibly being TRBD1 (6 bases). Trimming took off 5 bases at V and 3 bases at J, with 10 bases between the two ends. Germline V gene lookup returns CDR1 KGHSH and CDR2 LQKENI. The CDR3 contains 13 residues. In DNA, the CDR3 is TGTGCCAGCTCAACGGGACAATACACTGAAGCTTTCTTT. This gives the protein CASSTGQYTEAFF. The full variable domain, in which reference TRBV18 and TRBJ1-1 provide the parts outside the CDR3, is NAGVMQNPRHLVRRRGQEARLRCSPMKGHSHVYWYRQLPEEGLKFMVYLQKENIIDESGMPKERFSAEFPKEGPSILRIQQVVRGDSAAYFCASSTGQYTEAFFGQGTRLTVV.

V and J are TRBV6-5 and TRBJ2-3, with a possible D match to TRBD2 (6 bases). V was trimmed by 0 bases and J by 8 bases, leaving 9 bases between them. The CDR3 has 13 residues. In germline, CDR1 is MNHEY, CDR2 SVGAGI. The CDR3 region is CASSYSNGGTQYF. The CDR3 nucleotides are TGTGCCAGCAGTTACTCGAACGGGGGTACGCAGTATTTT.

This chain links TRBV24-1 with TRBJ1-2; 7 bases are shared with TRBD1. Germline CDR1 reads KGHDR; CDR2 reads SFDVKD. The CDR3 runs to 12 residues. J gave up 4 bases and V 5 bases, and 0 bases lay outside the gene matches. The CDR3 loop is CATSGDSYGYTF. As DNA, the CDR3 is TGTGCCACCAGTGGGGACAGCTATGGCTACACCTTC.

The CDR3 DNA reads as TGTGCCAGCAGTGAAATCGGGAGTTTGGCAGACTCCCTGAACACTGAAGCTTTCTTT. Its protein product is CASSEIGSLADSLNTEAFF. This chain uses TRBV6-1 with TRBJ1-1; D is unclear. In germline, CDR1 is MNHNS, CDR2 SASEGT. The CDR3 runs to 19 residues. The V end lost 2 bases, the J end lost 0 bases, and 22 bases lay between the germline ends.

The rearrangement uses TRBV19 and TRBJ2-1, with 10 positions matching TRBD1. CDR3 length: 14 amino acids. Germline CDR1 LNHDA, CDR2 SQIVND (reference sequence). Losses at the gene ends were 10 bases for V and 9 bases for J; bases not matched to a gene: 12. Here the CDR3 DNA reads TGTGCCACTACGGGACAGGGGATCCTTGGTGAGCAGTTCTTC. Residues: CATTGQGILGEQFF. The complete variable domain, with remaining parts taken from reference TRBV19 and TRBJ2-1, reads DGGITQSPKYLFRKEGQNVTLSCEQNLNHDAMYWYRQDPGQGLRLIYYSQIVNDFQKGDIAEGYSVSREKKESFPLTVTSAQKNPTAFYLCATTGQGILGEQFFGPGTRLTVL.

The chain uses TRBV6-6 and TRBJ2-7; TRBD1 aligns across 8 bases. Trimming took 11 bases from V and 2 from J; bases not matched to a gene: 5. CDR3 size: 12 residues. Per the germline V gene, CDR1 is MNHNY and CDR2 is SVGAGI (reference sequence). For the CDR3, the DNA is TGTGCCGTGAAACAGGGGGCCTACGAGCAGTACTTC. This encodes CAVKQGAYEQYF.